This T cell receptor beta chain emerged from a study of cytomegalovirus exposure and HLA in healthy donors listed by TCRdb under 2017. The study in broad terms: In an earlier analysis of roughly 590 of the donors, less than 350 Gb of sequence data and 100 million or so unique TCR beta sequences from about 179 million T cells were reported. To predict cytomegalovirus infection status, the study combined high-throughput TCR immunosequencing, statistical association of individual TCRs with disease status, and machine learning. Among around 400 genotyped donors of the cohort, an average of roughly 230,000 unique TCR beta nucleotide sequences was sequenced per donor, of which about 18% were non-productive. The number of donors typed differed by locus, with roughly 620-630 for A, B, C, DRB1 and DQB1, around 500 for DQA1, some 570 for DPA1, and some 440 for DPB1. A later genetic analysis used genome-wide SNP genotypes for about 65% of the roughly 670 donors, treating that subset as a discovery cohort. Along with the roughly 670-subject first cohort, a separate validation cohort of about 110 different subjects was used. Roughly 300 gigabases of sequencing data and around 88 million unique TCR sequences made up an early release that covered fewer than 650 HLA-typed donors. All discovery cohort repertoires had been generated using a single sequencing platform. Using immunosequencing, the study profiled T cell repertoires from about 620 subjects and related those repertoires to cytomegalovirus serostatus. The aim of the study was to test whether cataloging public T cell receptors could identify signatures of past pathogen exposure. Roughly five DR-DQ haplotypes were treated as single units for association and clustering because of strong linkage in the cohort. The genetic ancestry cluster associated with self-reported Caucasian donors included about 84% of the approximately 410 genotyped donors. Alongside the repertoire data, information on donor age, sex, ethnicity and CMV serostatus was compiled. HLA typing covered class I and class II loci at four-digit resolution. A later analysis re-examined previously published TCR beta repertoires from several hundred donors and added high-resolution HLA genotyping to investigate patterns of TCR occurrence. In the later analysis, no new phenotypic data were used to find candidate immune exposures; instead, reliance was placed on TCR beta sequences and their occurrence across donors. An earlier analysis of 587 of the donors applied high-throughput TCR beta sequencing to assess whether each TCR beta V gene segment acted as functional or pseudogenic.

This clone turned up a few times. No cognate antigen has been identified for it. No base quality values were provided; no much bigger clone lies one nucleotide off. The cohort was made up of 500 to 850 healthy bone marrow donors. All cohort members were sampled while nominally healthy, although unrecorded immune exposures were likely present. The donor tested CMV seropositive, placing the donor among the 290 or so seropositive members of the cohort. A peripheral blood sample was collected from each donor, and TCR beta sequencing was performed on peripheral blood mononuclear cells. Genomic DNA was extracted from the blood cell samples with the Qiagen DNeasy Blood Extraction Kit. The full study reports these points: Roughly uniform sequencing depth across donors was assumed in presence/absence analyses, although this assumption may not hold. Most CMV-associated TCR beta chains appeared to be HLA-restricted in a later analysis, and the HLA associations seemed to be driven largely by CMV exposure. Compared with the roughly 600-donor mean, donors in an Asian-associated ancestry cluster had fewer N-insertions in productive TCRs, according to a later genetic analysis. When HLA alleles, especially DR and DQ, strongly co-occurred, attributing TCR associations to individual alleles was difficult. In a later genetic analysis, a missense DCLRE1C variant was associated with V-gene and J-gene trimming of TCR beta chains, and the association was replicated in an independent cohort. Specific HLA alleles were associated with more than 15,000 TCR beta sequences at a false discovery rate of 0.05 in a later analysis. Some IMGT-functional V segments, including TRBV6-2 and TRBV6-3, could not be distinguished by the 87-base-pair reads and were therefore excluded. According to the authors, the approach could potentially be generalized to other disease states and immunological phenotypes. Because counts were too low, seventeen rarely observed V segments, including chromosome 9 orphons, were excluded from the earlier analysis of around 590 of the donors. A later analysis reported that several top co-occurrence clusters appeared linked to parvovirus B19, influenza, CMV and Epstein-Barr virus. The classifier was reported to diagnose cytomegalovirus status with high specificity and sensitivity in both the original and validation cohorts. Because some donors lacked HLA typing at each locus, the association tests relied only on the typed subset. The study gave a list of about 160 TCR beta chains associated with cytomegalovirus. For the cohort, immune exposure information was limited to CMV serostatus. This cohort had only TCR beta chains sequenced, and the lack of alpha or paired-chain data limited which features could be detected. A further reported finding was that TCR beta sequences accurately predicted the HLA-A and HLA-B alleles for most subjects in the first cohort. Broadly in line with IMGT annotations, most TCR beta V segments showed up in productive rearrangements about 90% or about 30% of the time in an earlier analysis of several hundred of the donors. Three of the identified cytomegalovirus-associated TCR beta chains were confirmed in vitro to be specific for cytomegalovirus antigens. A later analysis found that TCR association rates varied across HLA loci, with DRB1 alleles showing the most associated TCRs and HLA-C alleles the fewest. A later analysis found that HLA-associated TCR beta chains were more clonally expanded and had lower generation probabilities than equally common non-associated chains. Most TCR sequences were seen in very few donors, while some public TCRs were found in many individuals. A group of highly shared sequence variants was considered likely to be a technical artifact of the sequencing pipeline. Linkage disequilibrium might explain the correlated functional status among segregating V segments, but an unknown experimental factor could not be excluded.

Preparation of the library involved the immunoSEQ multiplex PCR assay. For the multiplex PCR, a mixture combining 60 forward primers for TCR Vbeta segments and 13 reverse primers for TCR Jbeta segments was used. The CDR3 region of rearranged TCR beta genes was amplified from genomic DNA by a multiplex PCR assay. The amplified TCR beta libraries were sequenced on the Illumina HiSeq System as 87-base-pair reads. The paper's processing steps were these. A later analysis counted approximately 84 million unique TCR beta chains across the 500 to 850 repertoires, and about 10 million of these chains were shared by at least two donors. Raw reads were error-corrected and collapsed into unique sequences by a nearest-neighbor algorithm in which closely related sequences were merged to remove PCR and sequencing errors. V, D and J gene segments were assigned by aligning CDR3 sequences to IMGT reference sequences. Each retained sequence needed at least a six-nucleotide match to both a V gene segment and a J gene segment. Rearrangements were called productive when the CDR3 lacked stop codons and stayed in frame with V and J; all others were non-productive. Following IMGT convention, CDR3 was defined as the stretch from the second conserved V-encoded cysteine to the conserved J-encoded phenylalanine. The earlier analysis of a few hundred of the donors excluded any sequence lacking an unambiguous match to a single V gene segment. In an earlier analysis of some 590 of the donors, V segments were called functional above 56.7% productive rearrangements and were called segregating when the between-donor standard deviation exceeded 5%. To diagnose cytomegalovirus status from the catalog of TCR beta chain sequences, a statistical classification framework was built. In a later analysis, TCR nucleotide sequences were compared against IMGT/GENE-DB human TR gene sequences so that V and J genes could be assigned. A later analysis assigned CDR3 sequences and most-parsimonious VDJ recombination scenarios with the TCRdist pipeline. In a later analysis, each TCR beta chain was defined by its CDR3 amino acid sequence together with its V-gene family, and reads without a unique V-gene family were excluded. To address suspected cross-contamination and a sequencing artifact, a later analysis removed roughly 640 highly shared, low-generation-probability nucleotide sequences. A later analysis calculated a clonal expansion index for each public chain from normalized within-repertoire ranks of inferred template counts. Generation probabilities in a later analysis came from a VDJ recombination model fitted to out-of-frame rearrangements, and those results were checked against IGoR. Hypergeometric tests were used in a later analysis to score TCR-TCR, TCR-HLA and TCR-CMV co-occurrence, with a repertoire-size bias correction applied to the TCR pairs. False discovery rates were estimated in a later analysis by permuting HLA or CMV assignments 20 times. In a later analysis, co-occurring TCRs were grouped using DBSCAN, and TCRdist sequence similarity was added for clustering within HLA-allele-positive subsets. Co-occurrence clustering excluded repertoires with fewer than 30,000 or more than 120,000 public chains, plus five with anomalous nucleotide sharing. TCRdb limited this immuneACCESS table to in-frame rearrangements with V and J called. A share of clones is missing; checked studies link under half to unresolved V genes, and the rest is unexplained. V and J calls and clone size are those listed in that table; D and trimming were worked out from the DNA. The sample table shows 150,000 or so clones, and 70% to 80% are seen once. About 9.7% of the sample goes to the ten largest clones.

V was cut back by 5 bases and J by 3 bases, leaving a gap of 10 bases between them. The germline V gene (reference sequence) yields SEHNR for CDR1 and FQNEAQ for CDR2. The CDR3 numbers 13 residues from cysteine through phenylalanine. Only the CDR3 DNA is retained, 39 bases long and in frame from the first base. The V and J genes are TRBV7-9 and TRBJ1-2; the D gene lacks a confident call. This clonotype was obtained from a man between 18 and 29 years old in good health and CMV-seropositive. The sample was PBMCs. The DNA sequence follows: TGTGCCAGCAGCCCTCTTACGGACTATGGCTACACCTTC. Translated, it reads CASSPLTDYGYTF.